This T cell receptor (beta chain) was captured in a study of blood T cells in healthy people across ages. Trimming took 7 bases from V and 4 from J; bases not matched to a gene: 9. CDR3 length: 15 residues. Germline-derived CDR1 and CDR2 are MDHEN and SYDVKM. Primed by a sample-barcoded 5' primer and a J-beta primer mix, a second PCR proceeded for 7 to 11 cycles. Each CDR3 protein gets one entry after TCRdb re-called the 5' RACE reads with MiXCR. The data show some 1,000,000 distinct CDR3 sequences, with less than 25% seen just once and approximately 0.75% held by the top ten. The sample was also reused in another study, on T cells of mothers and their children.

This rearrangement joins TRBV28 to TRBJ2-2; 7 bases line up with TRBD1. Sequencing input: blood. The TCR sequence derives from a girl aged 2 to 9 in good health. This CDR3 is CASIEGGGGTGELFF. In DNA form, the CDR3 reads TGTGCCAGCATAGAAGGGGGCGGTGGCACCGGGGAGCTGTTTTTT.